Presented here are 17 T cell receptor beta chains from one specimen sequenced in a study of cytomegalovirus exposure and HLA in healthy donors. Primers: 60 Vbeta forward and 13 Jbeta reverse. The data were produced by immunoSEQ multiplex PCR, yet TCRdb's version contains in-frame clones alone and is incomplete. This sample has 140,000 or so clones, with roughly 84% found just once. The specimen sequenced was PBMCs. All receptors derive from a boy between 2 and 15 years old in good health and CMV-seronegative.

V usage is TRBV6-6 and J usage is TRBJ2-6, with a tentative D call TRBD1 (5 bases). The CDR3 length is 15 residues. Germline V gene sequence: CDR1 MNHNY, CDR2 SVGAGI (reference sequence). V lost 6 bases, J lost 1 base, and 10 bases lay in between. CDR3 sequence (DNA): TGTGCCAGCAGCCGGACACCTTCTGGGGCCAACGTCCTGACTTTC. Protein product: CASSRTPSGANVLTF.

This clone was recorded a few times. The CDR3 DNA sequence: TGTGCCAGTAGTATTACACAGGCCCCTCGGGCTTTCTTT. It encodes CASSITQAPRAFF. The J gene is TRBJ1-1, the V gene TRBV19, with D possibly TRBD1 on 5 matching bases. Germline lookup yields CDR1 LNHDA and CDR2 SQIVND (reference sequence). This CDR3 has 13 amino acids. Trimming took off 3 bases at V and 11 bases at J, with 16 bases between the two ends.

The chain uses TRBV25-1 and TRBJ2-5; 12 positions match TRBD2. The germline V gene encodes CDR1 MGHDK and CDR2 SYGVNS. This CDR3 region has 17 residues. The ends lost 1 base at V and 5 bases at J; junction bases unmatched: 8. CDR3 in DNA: TGTGCCAGCAGTGAATTACCCAGACTAGCGGGGGAGGAGACCCAGTACTTC. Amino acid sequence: CASSELPRLAGEETQYF.

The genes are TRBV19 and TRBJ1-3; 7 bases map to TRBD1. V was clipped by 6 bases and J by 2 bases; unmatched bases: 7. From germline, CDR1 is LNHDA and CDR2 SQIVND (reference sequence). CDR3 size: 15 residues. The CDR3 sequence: CASRQTGSPGNTIYF. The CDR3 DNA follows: TGTGCCAGTAGGCAGACAGGGTCCCCTGGAAACACCATATATTTT.

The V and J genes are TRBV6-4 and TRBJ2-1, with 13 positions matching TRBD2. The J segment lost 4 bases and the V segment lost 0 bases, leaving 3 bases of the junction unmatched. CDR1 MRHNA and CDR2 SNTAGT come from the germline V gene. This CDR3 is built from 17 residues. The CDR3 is CASSDSTSGGGYNEQFF. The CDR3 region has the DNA TGTGCCAGCAGTGACTCCACTAGCGGGGGGGGATACAATGAGCAGTTCTTC.

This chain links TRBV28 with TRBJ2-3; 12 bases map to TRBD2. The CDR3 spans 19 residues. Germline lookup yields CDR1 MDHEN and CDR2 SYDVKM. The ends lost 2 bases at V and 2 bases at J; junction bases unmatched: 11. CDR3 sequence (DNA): TGTGCCAGCAGTTTAGGCGGACTAGCGGGATTCATCAACACAGATACGCAGTATTTT. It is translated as CASSLGGLAGFINTDTQYF.

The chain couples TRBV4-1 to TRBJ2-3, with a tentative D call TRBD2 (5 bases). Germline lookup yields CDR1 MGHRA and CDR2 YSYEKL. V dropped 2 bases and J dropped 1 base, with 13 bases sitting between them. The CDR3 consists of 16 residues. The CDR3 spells CASSQIGGLGTDTQYF. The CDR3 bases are TGCGCCAGCAGCCAAATCGGCGGGTTGGGCACAGATACGCAGTATTTT.

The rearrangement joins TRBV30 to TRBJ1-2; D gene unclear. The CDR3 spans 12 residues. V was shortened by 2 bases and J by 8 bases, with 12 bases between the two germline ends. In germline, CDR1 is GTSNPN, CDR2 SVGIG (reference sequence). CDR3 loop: CAWSFRSSGYTF. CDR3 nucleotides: TGTGCCTGGAGTTTTAGGAGCTCAGGCTACACCTTC.

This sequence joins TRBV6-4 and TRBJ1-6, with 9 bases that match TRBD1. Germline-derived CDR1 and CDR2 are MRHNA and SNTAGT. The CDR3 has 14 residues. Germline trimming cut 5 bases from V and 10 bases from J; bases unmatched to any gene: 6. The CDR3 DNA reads TGTGCCAGCAGTCCCGGGACAGGGACCTCACCCCTCCACTTT. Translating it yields CASSPGTGTSPLHF.

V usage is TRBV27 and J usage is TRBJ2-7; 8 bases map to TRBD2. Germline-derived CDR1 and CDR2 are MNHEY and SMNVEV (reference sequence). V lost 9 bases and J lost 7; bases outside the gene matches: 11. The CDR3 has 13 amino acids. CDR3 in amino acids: CASVTRSGGEQYF. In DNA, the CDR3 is TGTGCCAGTGTGACTAGGTCGGGGGGGGAGCAGTACTTC.

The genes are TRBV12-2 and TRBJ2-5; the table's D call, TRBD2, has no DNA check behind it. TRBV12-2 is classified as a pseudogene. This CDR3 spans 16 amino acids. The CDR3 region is CASRWTSWYRQETQYF. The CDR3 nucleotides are TGTGCAAGTCGCTGGACTTCCTGGTACAGACAAGAGACCCAGTACTTC.

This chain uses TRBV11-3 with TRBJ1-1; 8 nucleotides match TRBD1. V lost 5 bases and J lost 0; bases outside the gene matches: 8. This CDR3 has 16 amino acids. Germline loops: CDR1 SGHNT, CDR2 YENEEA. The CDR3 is CASSPRTGPMNTEAFF. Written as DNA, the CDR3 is TGTGCCAGCAGCCCACGGACAGGGCCCATGAACACTGAAGCTTTCTTT.

The CDR3: CASSPNLGHGIEAFF. CDR3 coding DNA: TGTGCCAGCTCACCAAACCTGGGACACGGAATTGAAGCTTTCTTT. The genes are TRBV18 and TRBJ1-1, with TRBD1 as a possible D gene (6 bases). CDR3 length: 15 amino acids. Germline CDR1 and CDR2: KGHSH and LQKENI. The V and J ends lost 2 bases and 7 bases respectively, with 17 bases between them.

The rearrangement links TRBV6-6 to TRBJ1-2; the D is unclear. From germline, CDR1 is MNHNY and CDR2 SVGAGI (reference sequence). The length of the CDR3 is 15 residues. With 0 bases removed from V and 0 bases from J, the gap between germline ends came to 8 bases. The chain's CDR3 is CASSYSDTPNYGYTF. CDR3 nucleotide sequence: TGTGCCAGCAGTTACTCCGACACCCCTAACTATGGCTACACCTTC.

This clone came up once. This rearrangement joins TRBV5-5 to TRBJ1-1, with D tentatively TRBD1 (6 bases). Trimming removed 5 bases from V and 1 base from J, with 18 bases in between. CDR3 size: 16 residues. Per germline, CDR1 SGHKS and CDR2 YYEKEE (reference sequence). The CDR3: CASRPEVTGPNTEAFF. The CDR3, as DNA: TGTGCCAGCAGGCCGGAGGTGACAGGACCGAACACTGAAGCTTTCTTT.

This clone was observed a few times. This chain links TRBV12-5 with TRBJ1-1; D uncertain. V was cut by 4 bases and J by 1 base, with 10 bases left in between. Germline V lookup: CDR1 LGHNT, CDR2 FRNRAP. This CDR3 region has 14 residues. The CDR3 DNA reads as TGTGCTAGTGGTTCCCTAGGATGGAACACTGAAGCTTTCTTT. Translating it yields CASGSLGWNTEAFF.

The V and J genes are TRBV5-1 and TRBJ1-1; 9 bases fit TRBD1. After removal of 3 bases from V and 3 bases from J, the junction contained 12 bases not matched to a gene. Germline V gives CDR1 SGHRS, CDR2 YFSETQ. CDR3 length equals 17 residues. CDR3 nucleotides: TGCGCCAGCAGCTCGATCAACAGGGGGCATTCAGACACTGAAGCTTTCTTT. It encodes CASSSINRGHSDTEAFF.